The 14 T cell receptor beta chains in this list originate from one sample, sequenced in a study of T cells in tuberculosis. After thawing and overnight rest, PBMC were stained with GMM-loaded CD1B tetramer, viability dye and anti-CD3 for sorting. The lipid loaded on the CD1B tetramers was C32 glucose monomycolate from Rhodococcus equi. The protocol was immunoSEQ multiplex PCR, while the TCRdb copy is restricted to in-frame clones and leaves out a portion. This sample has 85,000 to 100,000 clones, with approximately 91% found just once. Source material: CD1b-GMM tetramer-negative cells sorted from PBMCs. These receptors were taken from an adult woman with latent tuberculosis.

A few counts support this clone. CDR3 DNA: TGCGCCAGCAGCTTCACGGGGAACACTGAAGCTTTCTTT. Protein: CASSFTGNTEAFF. The chain carries TRBV5-1 and TRBJ1-1; D unresolved. V dropped 2 bases and J dropped 1 base, with 6 bases sitting between them. The CDR3 sequence is 13 residues long. Germline V gives CDR1 SGHRS, CDR2 YFSETQ.

The CDR3 nucleotides read TGTGCCAGCAGCTTCGCAGGGGGCGAGCAGTACGTC. Translated: CASSFAGGEQYV. The chain joins TRBV7-9 to TRBJ2-7; 7 positions match TRBD1. The CDR3 runs 12 residues. Germline values: CDR1 SEHNR, CDR2 FQNEAQ (reference sequence). The V and J ends lost 3 bases and 6 bases, in that order; junction bases with no gene match: 2.

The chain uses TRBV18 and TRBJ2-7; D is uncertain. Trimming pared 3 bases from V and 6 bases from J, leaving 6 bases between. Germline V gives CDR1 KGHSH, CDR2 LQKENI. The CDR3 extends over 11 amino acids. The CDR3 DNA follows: TGTGCCAGCTCACCTGGGCTCGAGCAGTACTTC. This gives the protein CASSPGLEQYF. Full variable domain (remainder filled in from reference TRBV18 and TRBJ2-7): NAGVMQNPRHLVRRRGQEARLRCSPMKGHSHVYWYRQLPEEGLKFMVYLQKENIIDESGMPKERFSAEFPKEGPSILRIQQVVRGDSAAYFCASSPGLEQYFGPGTRLTVT.

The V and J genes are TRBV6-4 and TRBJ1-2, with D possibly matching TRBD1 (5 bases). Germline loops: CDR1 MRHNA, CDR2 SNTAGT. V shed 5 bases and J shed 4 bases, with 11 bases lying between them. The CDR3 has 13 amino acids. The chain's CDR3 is CASSTDGGYGYTF. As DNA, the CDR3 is TGTGCCAGCAGTACAGACGGGGGCTATGGCTACACCTTC.

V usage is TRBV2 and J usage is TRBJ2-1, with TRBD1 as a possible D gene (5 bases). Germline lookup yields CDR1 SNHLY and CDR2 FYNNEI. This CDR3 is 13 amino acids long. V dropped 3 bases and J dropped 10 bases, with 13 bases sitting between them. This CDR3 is CASSEVREWEQFF. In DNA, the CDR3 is TGTGCCAGCAGTGAGGTCAGGGAATGGGAGCAGTTCTTC.

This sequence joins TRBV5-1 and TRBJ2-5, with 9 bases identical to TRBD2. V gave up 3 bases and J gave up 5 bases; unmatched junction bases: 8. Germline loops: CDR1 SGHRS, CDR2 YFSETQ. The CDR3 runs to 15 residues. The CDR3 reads CASSSGTSRWETQYF. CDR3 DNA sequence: TGCGCCAGCAGCTCCGGGACTAGCAGGTGGGAGACCCAGTACTTC.

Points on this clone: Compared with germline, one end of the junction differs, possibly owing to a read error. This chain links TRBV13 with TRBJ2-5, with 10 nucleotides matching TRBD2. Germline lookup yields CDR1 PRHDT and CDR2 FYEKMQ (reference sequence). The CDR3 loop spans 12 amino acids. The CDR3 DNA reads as TGTGCCAGCAGCTTAGGAGCGGGGGGGCCAAACTTC. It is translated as CASSLGAGGPNF.

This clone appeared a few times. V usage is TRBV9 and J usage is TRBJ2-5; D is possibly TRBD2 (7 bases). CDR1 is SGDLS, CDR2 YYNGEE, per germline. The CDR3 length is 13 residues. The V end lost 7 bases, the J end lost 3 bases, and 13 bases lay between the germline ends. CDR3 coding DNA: TGTGCCAGCGGTTGGGGGGGCGAAGAGACCCAGTACTTC. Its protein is CASGWGGEETQYF. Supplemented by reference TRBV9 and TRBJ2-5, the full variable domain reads DSGVTQTPKHLITATGQRVTLRCSPRSGDLSVYWYQQSLDQGLQFLIQYYNGEERAKGNILERFSAQQFPDLHSELNLSSLELGDSALYFCASGWGGEETQYFGPGTRLLVL.

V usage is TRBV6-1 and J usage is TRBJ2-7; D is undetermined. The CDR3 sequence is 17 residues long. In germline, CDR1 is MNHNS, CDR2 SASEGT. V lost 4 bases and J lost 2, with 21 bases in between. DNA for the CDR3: TGTGCCAGCAGTGGGGTCGTTACCCGGAACAGACCCTACGAGCAGTACGTC. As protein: CASSGVVTRNRPYEQYV.

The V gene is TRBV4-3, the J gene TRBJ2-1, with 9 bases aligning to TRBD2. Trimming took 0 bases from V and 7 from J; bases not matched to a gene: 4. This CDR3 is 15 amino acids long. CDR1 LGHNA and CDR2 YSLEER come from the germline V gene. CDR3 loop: CASSQDRLAGNEQFF. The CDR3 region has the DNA TGCGCCAGCAGCCAAGATAGGCTAGCGGGGAATGAGCAGTTCTTC.

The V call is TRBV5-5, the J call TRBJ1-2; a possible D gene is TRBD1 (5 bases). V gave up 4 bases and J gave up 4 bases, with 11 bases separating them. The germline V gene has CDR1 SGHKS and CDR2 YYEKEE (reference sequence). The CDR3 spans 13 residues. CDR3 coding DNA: TGTGCCAGCAGCCCTCCAGGGTTCTATGGCTACACCTTC. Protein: CASSPPGFYGYTF.

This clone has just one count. CDR3 amino acids: CASSSDGGGEKLFF. The CDR3 region has the DNA TGTGCCAGCAGCTCCGACGGGGGGGGTGAAAAACTGTTTTTT. The V gene is TRBV5-4, the J gene TRBJ1-4; D may be TRBD1 (5 bases). The germline V gene encodes CDR1 SGHNT and CDR2 YYREEE (reference sequence). The V end lost 3 bases, the J end lost 7 bases, and 13 bases lay between the germline ends. The CDR3 length is 14 residues.

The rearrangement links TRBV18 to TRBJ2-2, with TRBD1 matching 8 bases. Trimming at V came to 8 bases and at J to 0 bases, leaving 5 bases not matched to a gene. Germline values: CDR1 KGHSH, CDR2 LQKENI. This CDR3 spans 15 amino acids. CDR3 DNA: TGTGCCAGCCCAGGACAGGGCACGAACACCGGGGAGCTGTTTTTT. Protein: CASPGQGTNTGELFF.

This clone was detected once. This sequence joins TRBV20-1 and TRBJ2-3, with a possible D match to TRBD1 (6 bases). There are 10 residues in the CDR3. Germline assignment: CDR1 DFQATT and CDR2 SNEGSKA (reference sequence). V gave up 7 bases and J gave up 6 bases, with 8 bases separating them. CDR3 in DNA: TGCAGTGTTGGGGGCGATACGCAGTATTTT. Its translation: CSVGGDTQYF.